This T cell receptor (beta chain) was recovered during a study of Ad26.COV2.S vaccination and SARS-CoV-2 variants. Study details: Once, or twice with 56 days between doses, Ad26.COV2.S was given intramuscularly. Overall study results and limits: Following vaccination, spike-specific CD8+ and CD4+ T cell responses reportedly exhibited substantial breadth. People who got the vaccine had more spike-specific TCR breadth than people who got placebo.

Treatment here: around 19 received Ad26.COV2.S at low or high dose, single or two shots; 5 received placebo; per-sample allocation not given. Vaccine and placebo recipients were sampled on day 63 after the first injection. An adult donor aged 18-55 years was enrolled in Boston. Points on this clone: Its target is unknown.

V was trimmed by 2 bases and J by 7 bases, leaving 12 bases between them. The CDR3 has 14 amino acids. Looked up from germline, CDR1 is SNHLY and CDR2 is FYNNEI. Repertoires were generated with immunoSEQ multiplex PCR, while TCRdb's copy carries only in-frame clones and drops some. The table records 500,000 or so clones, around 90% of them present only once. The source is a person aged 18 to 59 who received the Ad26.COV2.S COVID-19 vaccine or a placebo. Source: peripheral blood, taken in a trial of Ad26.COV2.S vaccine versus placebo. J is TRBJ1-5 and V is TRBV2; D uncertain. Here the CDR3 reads CASSESRAGQPQHF. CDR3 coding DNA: TGTGCCAGCAGTGAATCCCGCGCGGGGCAGCCCCAGCATTTT. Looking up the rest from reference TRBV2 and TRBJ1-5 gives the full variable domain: EPEVTQTPSHQVTQMGQEVILRCVPISNHLYFYWYRQILGQKVEFLVSFYNNEISEKSEIFDDQFSVERPDGSNFTLKIRSTKLEDSAMYFCASSESRAGQPQHFGDGTRLSIL.